One sample yielded the 10 T cell receptor beta chains listed below, sequenced in a study of blood T cell repertoires in COVID-19. Clones were read by immunoSEQ multiplex PCR, and TCRdb kept only the in-frame ones, dropping some. In the table there are 90,000 to 130,000 clones, roughly 79% of which are singletons. The sample was peripheral blood. The receptor source for this set is a woman older than 75 with active or convalescent COVID-19.

The rearrangement uses TRBV27 and TRBJ2-7, with 14 bases identical to TRBD2. Germline lookup yields CDR1 MNHEY and CDR2 SMNVEV (reference sequence). The CDR3 has 15 amino acids. J lost 3 bases, V lost 5 bases, and 3 bases had no gene match. The CDR3 coding sequence is TGTGCCAGCAGTACGGGACTAGCGGGAGTCTACGAGCAGTACTTC. Protein: CASSTGLAGVYEQYF.

The chain is built from TRBV9 and TRBJ2-7, with 13 bases matching TRBD2. Germline V CDR1 and CDR2: SGDLS, YYNGEE. V gave up 3 bases and J gave up 5 bases; unmatched junction bases: 5. CDR3 size: 15 residues. DNA for the CDR3: TGTGCCAGCAGCGCCGGACTAGCGGGAGCCCACGAGCAGTACTTC. This gives the protein CASSAGLAGAHEQYF.

The chain is built from TRBV19 and TRBJ2-7; 13 nucleotides line up with TRBD2. This CDR3 region has 16 residues. From germline, CDR1 is LNHDA and CDR2 SQIVND (reference sequence). The V and J ends lost 7 bases and 0 bases, in that order; junction bases with no gene match: 6. CDR3 nucleotide sequence: TGTGCCAGTAAGGAGACTAGCGGGAGGAACTCCTACGAGCAGTACTTC. The encoded protein is CASKETSGRNSYEQYF.

This rearrangement joins TRBV5-1 to TRBJ2-1; D ambiguous. Looked up from germline, CDR1 is SGHRS and CDR2 is YFSETQ. This CDR3 comprises 15 residues. V was cut by 3 bases and J by 0 bases, with 10 bases left in between. The CDR3 sequence is CASSSASSSYNEQFF. DNA for the CDR3: TGCGCCAGCAGCTCCGCATCGAGCTCCTACAATGAGCAGTTCTTC.

CDR3 amino acids: CASSVGLQETQYF. The CDR3 DNA is TGTGCCAGCAGCGTCGGTCTCCAAGAGACCCAGTACTTC. This chain uses TRBV9 with TRBJ2-5; D uncertain. This CDR3 region has 13 residues. V dropped 2 bases and J dropped 1 base, with 6 bases sitting between them. Germline V gives CDR1 SGDLS, CDR2 YYNGEE.

The chain is built from TRBV5-1 and TRBJ2-2; possibly TRBD1 for D (5 bases). Germline CDR1 is SGHRS and CDR2 is YFSETQ. The CDR3 is 14 residues long. V was clipped by 5 bases and J by 0 bases, with 8 bases between them. In nucleotides, the CDR3 is TGCGCCAGCAGGCGGACAACGAACACCGGGGAGCTGTTTTTT. This codes for CASRRTTNTGELFF.

This clone was observed once. The V call is TRBV7-2, the J call TRBJ2-7, with D possibly TRBD2 on 5 matching bases. The germline CDR1 and CDR2 sequences are SGHTA and FQGNSA. The CDR3 consists of 13 residues. Trimming removed 4 bases at V and 5 bases at J, with 12 bases between. CDR3 amino acids: CASSYRENNEQYF. CDR3 sequence (DNA): TGTGCCAGCAGCTATAGGGAGAACAACGAGCAGTACTTC.

The rearrangement uses TRBV6-5 and TRBJ2-5; 9 bases fit TRBD1. This CDR3 contains 15 residues. With V trimmed by 2 bases and J by 6 bases, 7 bases remained unmatched. Germline-derived CDR1 and CDR2 are MNHEY and SVGAGI. In DNA, the CDR3 is TGTGCCAGCAGTTACCGGGACAGGGAGGTGAAGACCCAGTACTTC. Amino acids: CASSYRDREVKTQYF.

This clone occurred once. The J gene is TRBJ1-3, the V gene TRBV6-6, with 7 nucleotides matching TRBD1. V was clipped by 6 bases and J by 3 bases; unmatched bases: 8. In germline, CDR1 is MNHNY, CDR2 SVGAGI (reference sequence). This CDR3 has 15 residues. DNA for the CDR3: TGTGCCAGCAGACCCGACAGGGCTAGTGGAAACACCATATATTTT. Its protein is CASRPDRASGNTIYF.

The V call is TRBV7-8, the J call TRBJ2-7; D call uncertain. Per germline, CDR1 SGHVS and CDR2 FQNEAQ. The CDR3 contains 13 residues. Trimming removed 5 bases from V and 4 bases from J, with 12 bases in between. DNA for the CDR3: TGTGCCAGCAGCCGCGAGGTGAGATACGAGCAGTACTTC. It specifies CASSREVRYEQYF.